Here is one TCR beta chain with its context. This sample is part of a study of cytomegalovirus exposure and HLA in healthy donors. Data came from immunoSEQ multiplex PCR; TCRdb stores just in-frame clones and leaves some out. The sample has 170,000 or so clones, 85% seen once. The CDR3 is 13 amino acids. CDR1 MDHEN and CDR2 SYDVKM come from the germline V gene. The V gene end was trimmed by 6 bases and the J gene end by 9 bases; junction bases not matched to a gene: 8. The chain uses TRBV28 and TRBJ2-4, with 7 bases aligning to TRBD1. The sample was PBMCs. This TCR derives from a man between 18 and 29 years old in good health and CMV-seropositive. CDR3 in DNA: TGTGCCAGCAGCCTGACAGGGCCCAGCATTCAGTACTTC. Protein sequence: CASSLTGPSIQYF. The complete variable domain, with remaining parts taken from reference TRBV28 and TRBJ2-4, reads DVKVTQSSRYLVKRTGEKVFLECVQDMDHENMFWYRQDPGLGLRLIYFSYDVKMKEKGDIPEGYSVSREKKERFSLILESASTNQTSMYLCASSLTGPSIQYFGAGTRLSVL.